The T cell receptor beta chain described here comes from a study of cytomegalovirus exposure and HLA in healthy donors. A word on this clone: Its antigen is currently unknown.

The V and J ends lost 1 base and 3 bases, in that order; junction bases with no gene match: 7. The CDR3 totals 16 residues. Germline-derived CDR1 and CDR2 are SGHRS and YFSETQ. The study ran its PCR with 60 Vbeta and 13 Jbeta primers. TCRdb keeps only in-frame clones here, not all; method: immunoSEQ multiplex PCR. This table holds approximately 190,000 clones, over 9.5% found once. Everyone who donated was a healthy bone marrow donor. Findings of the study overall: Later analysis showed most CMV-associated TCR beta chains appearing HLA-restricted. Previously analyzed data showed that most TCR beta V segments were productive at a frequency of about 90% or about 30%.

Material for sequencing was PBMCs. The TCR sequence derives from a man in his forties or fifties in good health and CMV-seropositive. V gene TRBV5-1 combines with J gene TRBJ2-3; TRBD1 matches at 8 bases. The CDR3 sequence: CASSLRGQESTDTQYF. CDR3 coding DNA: TGCGCCAGCAGCTTGAGGGGACAGGAGTCAACAGATACGCAGTATTTT.